This T cell receptor beta chain was obtained from a study of shared clonotypes between healthy human individuals. In the authors' workflow: Junction-only immunoSEQ data arrived without quality scores, meaning filtering differed. The protocol was immunoSEQ multiplex PCR, while the TCRdb copy is restricted to in-frame clones and leaves out a portion. V and J calls and clone size come straight from that table; D and trimming were deduced from the DNA. The table records 2 million to 2.5 million clones, approximately 96% of them present only once. Findings and caveats of the study: Clonotype sharing among the donors was expected to vary with sequencing depth. Among non-shared clonotypes, generation probabilities were lower than among those shared by all four donors.

In the case of this clone: Its specificity is not known.

There were only Caucasian adults among the donors, and all lived in Nashville, Tennessee. This CDR3 spans 11 amino acids. V was clipped by 6 bases and J by 8 bases, with 8 bases between them. The germline CDR1 and CDR2 sequences are MNHNY and SVGAGI (reference sequence). The source is a young man in good health. What was sequenced was naive CD4+ T cells sorted from blood. The subset denotes: CD45RA+ positively selected. The chain joins TRBV6-6 to TRBJ2-1; D is possibly TRBD1 (5 bases). In DNA, the CDR3 is TGTGCCAGCAGACTCAGGGATGAGCAGTTCTTC. Translated: CASRLRDEQFF.